The 17 T cell receptor beta chains listed next were all sequenced from one sample in a study of OX40 agonist ivuxolimab in advanced cancers. Data came from immunoSEQ multiplex PCR; TCRdb stores just in-frame clones and leaves some out. The sample includes 15,000 to 20,000 clones, about 77% of them seen just once. Sequencing was performed on CD4+ or CD8+ T cells sorted from blood, taken in a trial of the OX40 agonist ivuxolimab. The receptors here all came from an adult with an advanced solid tumor such as melanoma, head and neck, liver or kidney cancer.

The rearrangement uses TRBV2 and TRBJ1-1, with 7 bases aligning to TRBD1. The CDR3 is 13 amino acids. CDR1 and CDR2 from the germline V gene are SNHLY and FYNNEI. The V segment lost 7 bases and the J segment 7 bases; nucleotides outside the gene matches: 9. The CDR3 sequence is CASNGAGDSEAFF. CDR3 nucleotides: TGTGCCAGCAACGGGGCTGGGGACAGTGAAGCTTTCTTT.

The chain joins TRBV27 to TRBJ2-3; no firm D call. CDR3 length: 17 residues. V was shortened by 6 bases and J by 0 bases, with 19 bases between the two germline ends. The germline V gene has CDR1 MNHEY and CDR2 SMNVEV (reference sequence). CDR3 sequence: CASSPVQVATSTDTQYF. The CDR3 nucleotides are TGTGCCAGCAGCCCGGTGCAGGTCGCCACTAGCACAGATACGCAGTATTTT.

The V call is TRBV29-1, the J call TRBJ1-3; 10 bases line up with TRBD1. CDR1 is SQVTM and CDR2 is ANQGSEA in the germline V gene. J was trimmed by 4 bases and V by 0 bases; bases with no gene match: 12. The CDR3 consists of 18 residues. CDR3: CSVEDGPRQGAKGNTIYF. DNA of the CDR3: TGCAGCGTTGAAGATGGCCCGAGACAGGGGGCGAAAGGAAACACCATATATTTT.

The chain has TRBV7-9 and TRBJ2-7; 7 nucleotides match TRBD2. Germline loops: CDR1 SEHNR, CDR2 FQNEAQ (reference sequence). The CDR3 totals 14 residues. V lost 5 bases and J lost 4; bases outside the gene matches: 8. CDR3 sequence reads: CASSTVGGFYEQYF. In DNA, the CDR3 is TGTGCCAGCAGCACAGTGGGGGGGTTTTACGAGCAGTACTTC.

This chain connects TRBV6-5 to TRBJ2-3, with D unclear. Trimming stripped 1 base from V and 0 bases from J, with 2 bases between. There are 13 residues in the CDR3. Germline assignment: CDR1 MNHEY and CDR2 SVGAGI. CDR3 in DNA: TGTGCCAGCAGTTACTTCAGCACAGATACGCAGTATTTT. Protein product: CASSYFSTDTQYF.

The chain is built from TRBV27 and TRBJ1-2; 9 positions match TRBD1. Germline lookup yields CDR1 MNHEY and CDR2 SMNVEV (reference sequence). This CDR3 is 14 amino acids long. J was trimmed by 5 bases and V by 3 bases; bases with no gene match: 4. The CDR3 spells CASSFTGTGYGYTF. DNA for the CDR3: TGTGCCAGCAGTTTTACCGGGACAGGGTATGGCTACACCTTC.

The J gene is TRBJ1-1, the V gene TRBV7-2; 7 nucleotides line up with TRBD1. The CDR3 spans 16 residues. V trimming: 0 bases; J trimming: 1 base; junction bases outside the gene matches: 5. From germline, CDR1 is SGHTA and CDR2 FQGNSA. The CDR3 here is CASSLATSGGNTEAFF. The DNA of the CDR3 is TGTGCCAGCAGCTTAGCGACTTCAGGGGGGAACACTGAAGCTTTCTTT.

The rearrangement joins TRBV11-3 to TRBJ2-7; 12 nucleotides line up with TRBD1. This CDR3 contains 14 residues. CDR1 is SGHNT and CDR2 is YENEEA in the germline V gene. V was pared by 5 bases and J by 7 bases, with 6 bases of the junction left unmatched. In DNA, the CDR3 is TGTGCCAGCAGCCAGGGACAGGGGGCCGGGGAGCAGTACTTC. Its protein product is CASSQGQGAGEQYF. The complete variable domain, with remaining parts taken from reference TRBV11-3 and TRBJ2-7, reads EAGVVQSPRYKIIEKKQPVAFWCNPISGHNTLYWYLQNLGQGPELLIRYENEEAVDDSQLPKDRFSAERLKGVDSTLKIQPAELGDSAVYLCASSQGQGAGEQYFGPGTRLTVT.

This chain joins TRBV11-3 and TRBJ1-1; D might be TRBD1 (6 bases). The V end lost 6 bases, the J end lost 5 bases, and 16 bases lay between the germline ends. Germline V gene lookup returns CDR1 SGHNT and CDR2 YENEEA. The CDR3 spans 14 residues. CDR3 amino acids: CASSLGGESTEAFF. The CDR3 DNA reads TGTGCCAGCAGTCTGGGGGGCGAAAGTACTGAAGCTTTCTTT.

The chain recombines TRBV7-6 with TRBJ2-1; 7 bases are a match to TRBD2. The junction had 10 bases not matched to a gene; V was cut back by 3 bases and J by 5 bases. The CDR3 has 16 residues. CDR1 is SGHVS and CDR2 is FNYEAQ in the germline V gene. CDR3 nucleotides: TGTGCCAGCAGCTTGGTGACGGGAGGTTTAAACAATGAGCAGTTCTTC. Translation: CASSLVTGGLNNEQFF.

The rearrangement joins TRBV27 to TRBJ2-7; D not certain. Germline CDR1 and CDR2: MNHEY and SMNVEV (reference sequence). The V end was cut by 6 bases, the J end by 3 bases, with 12 bases between. CDR3 size: 13 residues. The CDR3 sequence: CASSKGPNYEQYF. The CDR3 DNA reads as TGTGCCAGCAGCAAGGGCCCAAACTACGAGCAGTACTTC.

The chain links TRBV4-2 to TRBJ2-7, with D possibly being TRBD1 or TRBD2 (6 bases each). This CDR3 region has 15 residues. The germline CDR1 and CDR2 sequences are LGHNA and YNFKEQ. V lost 4 bases, J lost 5 bases, and 18 bases lay in between. CDR3 sequence: CASSLPGGTPDEQYF. DNA of the CDR3: TGTGCCAGCAGCCTCCCTGGCGGGACACCTGACGAGCAGTACTTC.

The chain links TRBV4-1 to TRBJ1-1; D ambiguous. Looked up from germline, CDR1 is MGHRA and CDR2 is YSYEKL. The CDR3 is 16 residues long. V was clipped by 3 bases and J by 0 bases, with 14 bases between them. Written as DNA, the CDR3 is TGCGCCAGCAGCCAGGACGCCACTTACATGAACACTGAAGCTTTCTTT. This encodes CASSQDATYMNTEAFF.

The chain combines TRBV4-3 with TRBJ2-7; D is possibly TRBD2 (6 bases). The CDR3 consists of 14 residues. CDR1 is LGHNA and CDR2 is YSLEER in the germline V gene. Trimming stripped 0 bases from V and 2 bases from J, with 8 bases between. In nucleotides, the CDR3 is TGCGCCAGCAGCCAAGACGGGGGTACCTACGAGCAGTACTTC. Translation gives CASSQDGGTYEQYF.

V and J are TRBV28 and TRBJ1-2; TRBD1 aligns across 9 bases. The germline CDR1 and CDR2 sequences are MDHEN and SYDVKM. CDR3 length: 15 amino acids. V trimming: 6 bases; J trimming: 2 bases; junction bases outside the gene matches: 7. CDR3 DNA: TGTGCCAGCAGCCCCTCGGGACAGGGCAACTATGGCTACACCTTC. Its translation is CASSPSGQGNYGYTF.

This clone has just one count. J is TRBJ2-7 and V is TRBV28, with D tentatively TRBD1 (6 bases). The V end lost 4 bases, the J end lost 9 bases, and 31 bases lay between the germline ends. Germline V gives CDR1 MDHEN, CDR2 SYDVKM. The CDR3 spans 18 residues. The CDR3 DNA follows: TGTGCCAGCAGTTCGCGGTTTTTCCGGGACAAGTCCCCAGGGATGCAGTACTTC. As protein: CASSSRFFRDKSPGMQYF.

This clone was detected a few times. The chain links TRBV7-8 to TRBJ2-2; no reliable D call. In germline, CDR1 is SGHVS, CDR2 FQNEAQ. Trimming pared 6 bases from V and 1 base from J, leaving 12 bases between. This CDR3 spans 15 amino acids. The DNA for the CDR3 is TGTGCCAGCAGTCGAACAACCCAGAACACCGGGGAGCTGTTTTTT. This encodes CASSRTTQNTGELFF.